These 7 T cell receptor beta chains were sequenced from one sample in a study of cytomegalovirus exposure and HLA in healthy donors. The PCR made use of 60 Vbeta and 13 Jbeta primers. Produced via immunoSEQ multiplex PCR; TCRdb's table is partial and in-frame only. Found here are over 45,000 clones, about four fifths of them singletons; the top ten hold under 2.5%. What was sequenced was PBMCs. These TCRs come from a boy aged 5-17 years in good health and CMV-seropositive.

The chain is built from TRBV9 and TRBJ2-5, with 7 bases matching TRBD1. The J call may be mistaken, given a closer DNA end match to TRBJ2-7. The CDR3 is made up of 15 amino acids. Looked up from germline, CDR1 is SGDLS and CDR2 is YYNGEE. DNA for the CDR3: TGTGCCAGCAGCTCAGGACAGGAGCCCCTGGACGAGCAGTACTTC. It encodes CASSSGQEPLDEQYF.

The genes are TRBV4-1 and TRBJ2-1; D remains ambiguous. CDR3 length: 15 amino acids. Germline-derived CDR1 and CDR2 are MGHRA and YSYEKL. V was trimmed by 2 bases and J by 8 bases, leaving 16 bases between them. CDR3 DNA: TGCGCCAGCAGCCAATTTTTTAGTTTAGCCGATGAGCAGTTCTTC. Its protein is CASSQFFSLADEQFF.

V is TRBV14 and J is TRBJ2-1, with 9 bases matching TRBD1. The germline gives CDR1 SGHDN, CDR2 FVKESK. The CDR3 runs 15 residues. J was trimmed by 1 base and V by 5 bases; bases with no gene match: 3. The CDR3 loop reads CASSRGTGSYNEQFF. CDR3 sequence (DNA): TGTGCCAGCAGCAGAGGGACAGGGTCCTACAATGAGCAGTTCTTC.

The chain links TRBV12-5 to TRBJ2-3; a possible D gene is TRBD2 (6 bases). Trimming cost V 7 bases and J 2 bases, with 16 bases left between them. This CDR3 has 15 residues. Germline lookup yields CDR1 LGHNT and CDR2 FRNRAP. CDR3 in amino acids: CASARATRPTDTQYF. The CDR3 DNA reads TGTGCTAGTGCAAGGGCGACTAGGCCCACAGATACGCAGTATTTT.

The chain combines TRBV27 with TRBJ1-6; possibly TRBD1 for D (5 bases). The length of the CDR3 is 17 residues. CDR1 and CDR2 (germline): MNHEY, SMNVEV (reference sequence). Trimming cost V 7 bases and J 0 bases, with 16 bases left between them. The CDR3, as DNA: TGTGCCAGCACAGGGAACCCTTATAGCTCCTATAATTCACCCCTCCACTTT. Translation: CASTGNPYSSYNSPLHF.

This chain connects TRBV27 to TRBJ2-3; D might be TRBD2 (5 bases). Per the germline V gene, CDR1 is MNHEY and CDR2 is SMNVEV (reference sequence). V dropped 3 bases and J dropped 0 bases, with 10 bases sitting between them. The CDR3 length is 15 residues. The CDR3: CASSFKRTSTDTQYF. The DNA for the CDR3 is TGTGCCAGCAGTTTTAAGCGGACCAGCACAGATACGCAGTATTTT.

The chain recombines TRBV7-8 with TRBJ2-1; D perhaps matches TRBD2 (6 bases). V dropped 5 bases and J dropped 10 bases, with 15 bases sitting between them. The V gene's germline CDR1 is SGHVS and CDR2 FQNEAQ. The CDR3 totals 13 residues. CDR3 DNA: TGTGCCAGCAGCCCCGGGACTCCCACCGAGCAGTTCTTC. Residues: CASSPGTPTEQFF.